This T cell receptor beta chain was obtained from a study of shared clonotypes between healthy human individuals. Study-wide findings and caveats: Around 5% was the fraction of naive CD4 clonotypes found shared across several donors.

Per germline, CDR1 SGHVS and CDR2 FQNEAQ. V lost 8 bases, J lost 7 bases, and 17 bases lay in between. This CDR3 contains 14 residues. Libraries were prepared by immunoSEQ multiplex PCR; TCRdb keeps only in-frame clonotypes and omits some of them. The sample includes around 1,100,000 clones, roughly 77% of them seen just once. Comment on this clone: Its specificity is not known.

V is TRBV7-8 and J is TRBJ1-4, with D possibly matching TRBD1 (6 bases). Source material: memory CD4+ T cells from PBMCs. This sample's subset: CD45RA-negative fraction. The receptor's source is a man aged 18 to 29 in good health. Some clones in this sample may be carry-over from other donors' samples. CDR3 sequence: CASWGGRRIEKLFF. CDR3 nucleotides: TGTGCCAGCTGGGGGGGCAGGCGGATTGAAAAACTGTTTTTT.